The 3 T cell receptor beta chains listed next were all sequenced from one sample in a study of T cells in Graves' hyperthyroidism and ophthalmopathy. TCR beta CDR3 regions were amplified from RNA. First-round RT-PCR of the TCR CDR3 relied on the HTBI primer set. MiXCR, run by TCRdb on the multiplex PCR reads, gives a single entry per CDR3 protein. The sample holds some 560,000 distinct CDR3 sequences; 14% are singletons and the top ten take approximately 15%. Sequenced material: blood. These receptors came from a middle-aged woman with Graves' hyperthyroidism.

The gene calls are TRBV9 and TRBJ2-2; 15 bases fit TRBD2. In germline, CDR1 is SGDLS, CDR2 YYNGEE. Germline trimming cut 0 bases from V and 6 bases from J; bases unmatched to any gene: 6. This CDR3 is built from 18 residues. The CDR3 reads CASSVGTSGRAYSGELFF. Written as DNA, the CDR3 is TGTGCCAGCAGCGTAGGGACTAGCGGGAGGGCCTATTCCGGGGAGCTGTTTTTT.

For the CDR3, the DNA is TGCAGCGTTAACGGACAGGGGGCTGTCAATGAGCAGTTCTTC. As protein: CSVNGQGAVNEQFF. The chain carries TRBV29-1 and TRBJ2-1, with TRBD1 matching 11 bases. Per the germline V gene, CDR1 is SQVTM and CDR2 is ANQGSEA. J lost 6 bases, V lost 5 bases, and 6 bases had no gene match. The CDR3 length is 14 residues.

The chain combines TRBV3-1 with TRBJ2-3, with TRBD2 matching 11 bases. Germline CDR1 and CDR2: LGHDT and YNNKEL (reference sequence). CDR3 length: 15 amino acids. The junction had 5 bases not matched to a gene; V was cut back by 5 bases and J by 4 bases. The CDR3 loop reads CASSETSGKPDTQYF. For the CDR3, the DNA is TGTGCCAGCAGCGAGACTAGCGGGAAGCCAGATACGCAGTATTTT.